These T cell receptor beta chains were read from a single sample in a study of T-cell reconstitution after alpha-beta-depleted transplantation in children. Each CDR3 protein gets one entry after TCRdb re-called the PCR reads with MiXCR. Here the sample spans 550,000 to 800,000 distinct CDR3 sequences, over 10% being singletons. The specimen comprised PBMCs, sampled before TCRalphabeta/CD19-depleted stem cell transplant. The receptors were sampled from a girl aged 2-10 years with congenital amegakaryocytic thrombocytopenia, due to receive a stem cell transplant. CDR3s include the opening cysteine and the closing phenylalanine or tryptophan. Fields, in order: J gene, V gene, clone size, D gene, CDR3 DNA, CDR3 protein. D genes are given only for firm matches. Not all rows give a size; the values are once, few, many and, for expanded clones, a class.

>TRBJ1-1|TRBV15|many|NA
TGTGCCACCAGCAAGGAGCAGACAGTCACTGAAGCTTTCTTT
CATSKEQTVTEAFF
>TRBJ2-7|TRBV5-1|many|TRBD2
TGCGCCAGCAGCTCGGGACTAGACTACGAGCAGTACTTC
CASSSGLDYEQYF
>TRBJ2-7|TRBV10-3|NA|TRBD1
TGTGCCATCAGTGAACCGACCACGGGACAGGGAACGCCCTACGAGCAGTACTTC
CAISEPTTGQGTPYEQYF
>TRBJ2-1|TRBV12-3/TRBV12-4|many|TRBD2
TGTGCCAGCAGTCAGACTAGCGGGAACAACAATGAGCAGTTCTTC
CASSQTSGNNNEQFF
>TRBJ2-4|TRBV2|NA|NA
TGTGCCAGCAGCTATAACTCCCCGAGGGACATTCAGTACTTC
CASSYNSPRDIQYF
>TRBJ2-1|TRBV10-3|few|NA
TGTGCCATATCGGCTGTCCCCTACAATGAGCAGTTCTTC
CAISAVPYNEQFF
>TRBJ2-7|TRBV5-1|many|NA
TGCGCCAGCAGAAACAGGGCTCGGGACGAGCAGTACTTC
CASRNRARDEQYF
>TRBJ2-7|TRBV19|few|TRBD2
TGTGCCACGACTAGCGGGACGGGCGAGAACGAGCAGTACTTC
CATTSGTGENEQYF
>TRBJ1-2|TRBV12-3/TRBV12-4|many|NA
TGTGCCAGCAGTCCGACCGGCTATGGCTACACCTTC
CASSPTGYGYTF
>TRBJ2-7|TRBV27|few|NA
TGTGCCAGCAACTCGGCCGGGGCGCTCGACGAGCAGTACTTC
CASNSAGALDEQYF